The 13 T cell receptor beta chains presented below share a single source sample, sequenced in a study of a mutant IDH1 vaccine in newly diagnosed glioma. Their cognate antigens are unknown. Profiled with immunoSEQ multiplex PCR; TCRdb holds only in-frame clones, not every one. The repertoire consists of tens of thousands of clones, with 60% to 85% occurring once and the leading ten covering around 5.8%. The time point: week 23, last vaccination. Vaccination comprised doses that each held 300 ug of mutant IDH1 20-mer peptide, plus topical imiquimod. The starting material was PBMCs, obtained from a glioma patient whose treatment included an IDH1 peptide vaccine. The source of these receptors is a woman aged 40-49 years with glioma. Some clones in this sample may be carry-over from other donors' samples.

The V gene is TRBV4-3, the J gene TRBJ2-3; 8 nucleotides line up with TRBD2. Germline CDR1 reads LGHNA; CDR2 reads YSLEER. This CDR3 spans 16 amino acids. J was trimmed by 3 bases and V by 3 bases; bases with no gene match: 8. The CDR3 reads CASSQIGTSFTDTQYF. The CDR3 nucleotides are TGCGCCAGCAGCCAGATTGGGACTAGTTTTACAGATACGCAGTATTTT.

The chain couples TRBV27 to TRBJ2-7, with D maybe TRBD2 (5 bases). This CDR3 contains 15 residues. V was clipped by 8 bases and J by 0 bases, with 17 bases between them. CDR1 and CDR2 (germline): MNHEY, SMNVEV (reference sequence). The CDR3 DNA reads TGTGCCAGCTCGGATCTAGCAGTTAGCTCCTACGAGCAGTACTTC. It translates to CASSDLAVSSYEQYF.

This chain links TRBV4-2 with TRBJ1-2; a weak D match, TRBD1 (6 bases). Germline V gene sequence: CDR1 LGHNA, CDR2 YNFKEQ. Between the trimmed V and J ends, which lost 6 bases and 3 bases, there was a span of 20 bases. The CDR3 has 16 residues. CDR3 loop: CASSAIAGDVDYGYTF. The DNA of the CDR3 is TGTGCCAGCAGTGCTATCGCAGGGGACGTTGACTATGGCTACACCTTC.

As DNA, the CDR3 is TGTGCCAGTAGTATCGGAGGTATGGGACAGGGAAAAGCTTTCTTT. Amino acids: CASSIGGMGQGKAFF. The rearrangement uses TRBV19 and TRBJ1-1; 9 bases are a match to TRBD1. V was clipped by 3 bases and J by 9 bases; unmatched bases: 11. This CDR3 comprises 15 residues. The germline CDR1 and CDR2 sequences are LNHDA and SQIVND (reference sequence).

The chain employs TRBV4-1 and TRBJ1-4, with D unclear. Trimming took 5 bases from V and 8 from J, leaving 12 bases between them. This CDR3 comprises 13 residues. In germline, CDR1 is MGHRA, CDR2 YSYEKL. The CDR3 DNA follows: TGCGCCAGCAGCGAACGGATGGGGGAAAAACTGTTTTTT. This codes for CASSERMGEKLFF.

The chain links TRBV4-1 to TRBJ1-2; the match to TRBD1 covers 11 bases. Germline loops: CDR1 MGHRA, CDR2 YSYEKL. The junction had 6 bases not matched to a gene; V was cut back by 5 bases and J by 7 bases. CDR3 length: 14 amino acids. The CDR3 DNA sequence: TGCGCCAGCAGCGCGTTAGGGACAGGGGGTGGCTACACCTTC. It encodes CASSALGTGGGYTF.

This clone has a handful of counts. V and J are TRBV28 and TRBJ1-4, with D uncertain. Germline loops: CDR1 MDHEN, CDR2 SYDVKM. The CDR3 totals 12 residues. V was clipped by 4 bases and J by 8 bases, with 8 bases between them. DNA for the CDR3: TGTGCCAGCAGTTCCCCCTTAGAAAAACTGTTTTTT. It specifies CASSSPLEKLFF. The variable domain in full, completed from reference TRBV28 and TRBJ1-4, reads DVKVTQSSRYLVKRTGEKVFLECVQDMDHENMFWYRQDPGLGLRLIYFSYDVKMKEKGDIPEGYSVSREKKERFSLILESASTNQTSMYLCASSSPLEKLFFGSGTQLSVL.

V usage is TRBV5-6 and J usage is TRBJ2-7, with D perhaps TRBD2 (5 bases). V lost 0 bases and J 3 bases, leaving 10 bases between the germline ends. CDR1 is SGHDT, CDR2 YYEEEE, per germline. The CDR3 is 14 amino acids. The CDR3 loop is CASSLGLGSYEQYF. CDR3 bases: TGTGCCAGCAGCTTGGGGTTAGGGAGCTACGAGCAGTACTTC.

This chain uses TRBV4-3 with TRBJ2-7, with D possibly matching TRBD1 (5 bases). Trimming took 0 bases from V and 1 from J, leaving 13 bases between them. The V gene's germline CDR1 is LGHNA and CDR2 YSLEER. The CDR3 totals 16 residues. The CDR3 loop reads CASSQEVRGFSYEQYF. In DNA, the CDR3 is TGCGCCAGCAGCCAAGAAGTTAGGGGATTTTCCTACGAGCAGTACTTC.

The chain employs TRBV5-1 and TRBJ1-4, with 7 bases lining up with TRBD1. Germline V gives CDR1 SGHRS, CDR2 YFSETQ. Losses at the gene ends were 3 bases for V and 6 bases for J; bases not matched to a gene: 8. This CDR3 spans 15 amino acids. CDR3 in amino acids: CASSSASGGDEKLFF. The CDR3 DNA follows: TGCGCCAGCAGCTCCGCGTCAGGGGGGGATGAAAAACTGTTTTTT.

This clone turned up a few times. The chain recombines TRBV5-5 with TRBJ1-3; D is unclear. V lost 2 bases, J lost 4 bases, and 7 bases lay in between. The CDR3 is made up of 13 amino acids. The V gene's germline CDR1 is SGHKS and CDR2 YYEKEE (reference sequence). The CDR3 reads CASSFSMGNTIYF. The CDR3 nucleotides read TGTGCCAGCAGCTTTTCAATGGGAAACACCATATATTTT.

The CDR3 loop is CASSSKPPDWSSYNEQFF. The CDR3 nucleotides read TGTGCCAGCAGCTCTAAGCCTCCGGACTGGAGCTCCTACAATGAGCAGTTCTTC. The chain has TRBV7-2 and TRBJ2-1; TRBD2 is a possible D gene (5 bases). Germline V gives CDR1 SGHTA, CDR2 FQGNSA. V shed 4 bases and J shed 0 bases, with 19 bases lying between them. The CDR3 has 18 residues.

This clone was detected only a few times. This rearrangement joins TRBV30 to TRBJ1-4; D remains ambiguous. Germline CDR1 GTSNPN, CDR2 SVGIG (reference sequence). The CDR3 runs to 10 residues. V was pared by 3 bases and J by 6 bases, with 2 bases between. CDR3 DNA sequence: TGTGCCTGGAGAGATGAAAAACTGTTTTTT. As protein: CAWRDEKLFF.